A single sample is the source of the 18 T cell receptor beta chains below, sequenced in a study of PD-1 blockade in classical Hodgkin lymphoma. Described time point: cycle 4 day 1 (C4D1), after around six weeks of nivolumab. Brentuximab vedotin exposure varied, and every patient relapsed after autologous stem cell transplantation. Starting with thawed PBMCs, CD4+ T cells were purified by magnetic negative selection. Sequenced by immunoSEQ multiplex PCR; TCRdb stores in-frame clones only, minus some. The data hold about 6,400 clones, with about 89% observed a single time. The sample consisted of CD4+ T cells from blood, taken before the fourth cycle of nivolumab. The receptors here all came from a human donor with classical Hodgkin lymphoma.

This sequence joins TRBV27 and TRBJ1-1, with D unclear. V was shortened by 2 bases and J by 0 bases, with 4 bases between the two germline ends. Per the germline V gene, CDR1 is MNHEY and CDR2 is SMNVEV (reference sequence). The CDR3 covers 13 residues. CDR3 loop: CASSLTMNTEAFF. The CDR3 bases are TGTGCCAGCAGTTTAACCATGAACACTGAAGCTTTCTTT.

This sequence joins TRBV18 and TRBJ2-2, with D tentatively TRBD1 (6 bases). Trimming pared 7 bases from V and 2 bases from J, leaving 14 bases between. Per germline, CDR1 KGHSH and CDR2 LQKENI. CDR3 length: 15 residues. CDR3 nucleotides: TGTGCCAGCTTCGGCGTGGGGACAAACACCGGGGAGCTGTTTTTT. The encoded protein is CASFGVGTNTGELFF.

This chain connects TRBV9 to TRBJ2-5, with 8 bases aligning to TRBD2. The CDR3 contains 15 residues. V lost 4 bases to trimming and J lost 5 bases; unmatched junction nucleotides: 10. Germline V gene data show CDR1 as SGDLS and CDR2 as YYNGEE. The CDR3 nucleotides read TGTGCCAGCAGCCCCCGGGGGGGTAGCCCCGAGACCCAGTACTTC. It translates to CASSPRGGSPETQYF.

The chain combines TRBV18 with TRBJ1-2; D possibly corresponds to TRBD1 (5 bases). CDR1 is KGHSH and CDR2 is LQKENI in the germline V gene. Trimming shortened V by 5 bases and J by 4 bases, and 14 bases separated the two germline ends. This CDR3 region has 14 residues. The CDR3 spells CASSTDRRLYGYTF. The CDR3, as DNA: TGTGCCAGCTCAACCGACAGAAGGCTCTATGGCTACACCTTC. The full variable domain, in which reference TRBV18 and TRBJ1-2 provide the parts outside the CDR3, is NAGVMQNPRHLVRRRGQEARLRCSPMKGHSHVYWYRQLPEEGLKFMVYLQKENIIDESGMPKERFSAEFPKEGPSILRIQQVVRGDSAAYFCASSTDRRLYGYTFGSGTRLTVV.

A few counts support this clone. Here the CDR3 DNA reads TGTGCCAGCAGTGGTGGACAGGGAGGCTACGAGCAGTACTTC. Translation gives CASSGGQGGYEQYF. The chain employs TRBV6-4 and TRBJ2-7; 8 bases are shared with TRBD1. Germline trimming cut 4 bases from V and 3 bases from J; bases unmatched to any gene: 5. Germline V CDR1 and CDR2: MRHNA, SNTAGT. The CDR3 is 14 residues long.

The chain recombines TRBV7-2 with TRBJ2-7; D may match TRBD1 or TRBD2 (5 bases each). Trimming pared 2 bases from V and 3 bases from J, leaving 14 bases between. This CDR3 has 15 residues. CDR1 SGHTA and CDR2 FQGNSA come from the germline V gene. CDR3 region: CASSLRSGTVYEQYF. CDR3 nucleotide sequence: TGTGCCAGCAGCTTACGGTCCGGGACGGTCTACGAGCAGTACTTC.

V and J are TRBV5-6 and TRBJ2-1; D is ambiguous. The length of the CDR3 is 12 residues. Trimming shortened V by 2 bases and J by 11 bases, and 11 bases separated the two germline ends. Germline CDR1 SGHDT, CDR2 YYEEEE. The CDR3 here is CASSFDGPQQFF. The CDR3 DNA follows: TGTGCCAGCAGCTTCGACGGGCCACAGCAGTTCTTC.

In this sample, this clone turned up once. This chain connects TRBV11-3 to TRBJ2-3; possible D gene TRBD1, 5 bases. Between the trimmed V and J ends, which lost 4 bases and 0 bases, there was a span of 8 bases. The CDR3 consists of 14 residues. The V gene's germline CDR1 is SGHNT and CDR2 YENEEA. The CDR3 nucleotides read TGTGCCAGCAGCTCAGGGATCAGCACAGATACGCAGTATTTT. It encodes CASSSGISTDTQYF.

The chain links TRBV2 to TRBJ1-1; the D gene is possibly TRBD1 (6 bases). This CDR3 region has 14 residues. CDR1 and CDR2 from the germline V gene are SNHLY and FYNNEI. V was shortened by 3 bases and J by 3 bases, with 11 bases between the two germline ends. CDR3 DNA sequence: TGTGCCAGCAGTGACACAGGGAGTTACACTGAAGCTTTCTTT. Its protein product is CASSDTGSYTEAFF.

The rearrangement joins TRBV5-4 to TRBJ2-5, with a possible D match to TRBD2 (5 bases). The CDR3 has 14 residues. Germline V lookup: CDR1 SGHNT, CDR2 YYREEE (reference sequence). V was cut by 4 bases and J by 4 bases, with 14 bases left in between. The CDR3 sequence: CASSSLDGGETQYF. The CDR3 bases are TGTGCCAGCAGCAGCCTAGACGGAGGAGAGACCCAGTACTTC.

The chain is built from TRBV7-9 and TRBJ1-1; D is unclear. Germline V lookup: CDR1 SEHNR, CDR2 FQNEAQ (reference sequence). The CDR3 covers 14 residues. Between the trimmed V and J ends, which lost 1 base and 4 bases, there was a span of 10 bases. CDR3 DNA: TGTGCCAGCAGCTTAGGAGCCCGGAGCACTGAAGCTTTCTTT. The encoded protein is CASSLGARSTEAFF.

The rearrangement links TRBV5-6 to TRBJ1-4; D unresolved. This CDR3 has 15 residues. The germline CDR1 and CDR2 sequences are SGHDT and YYEEEE. The V gene lost 3 bases and the J gene lost 8 bases, with 17 bases spanning the gap. In DNA, the CDR3 is TGTGCCAGCAGCTCCCACGGTGGGAAGAGGGAAAAACTGTTTTTT. Translating it yields CASSSHGGKREKLFF.

The rearrangement joins TRBV4-1 to TRBJ1-1, with D unclear. The CDR3 totals 15 residues. Germline CDR1 is MGHRA and CDR2 is YSYEKL. Trimming removed 2 bases from V and 0 bases from J, with 10 bases in between. The chain's CDR3 is CASSQPWTMNTEAFF. The CDR3 coding sequence is TGCGCCAGCAGCCAACCCTGGACCATGAACACTGAAGCTTTCTTT.

This chain joins TRBV5-4 and TRBJ2-7, with D possibly matching TRBD2 (5 bases). This CDR3 region has 16 residues. Deletions cut 0 bases from V and 0 bases from J, with 13 bases between. Germline V gene sequence: CDR1 SGHNT, CDR2 YYREEE (reference sequence). The CDR3 DNA is TGTGCCAGCAGCTTGGAGGCTAGCACGTCCTCCTACGAGCAGTACTTC. Translating gives CASSLEASTSSYEQYF. Full variable domain (remainder filled in from reference TRBV5-4 and TRBJ2-7): ETGVTQSPTHLIKTRGQQVTLRCSSQSGHNTVSWYQQALGQGPQFIFQYYREEENGRGNFPPRFSGLQFPNYSSELNVNALELDDSALYLCASSLEASTSSYEQYFGPGTRLTVT.

This chain links TRBV6-5 with TRBJ1-2; a weak D match, TRBD1 (5 bases). V was shortened by 0 bases and J by 5 bases, with 16 bases between the two germline ends. The CDR3 has 16 residues. Germline V gives CDR1 MNHEY, CDR2 SVGAGI. This CDR3 is CASSYSDNPDQYGYTF. The CDR3 DNA reads as TGTGCCAGCAGTTACTCGGACAACCCGGACCAGTATGGCTACACCTTC.

J is TRBJ2-1 and V is TRBV5-4, with 7 bases matching TRBD1. The CDR3 totals 15 residues. CDR1 and CDR2 (germline): SGHNT, YYREEE (reference sequence). V lost 1 base and J lost 4; bases outside the gene matches: 5. As DNA, the CDR3 is TGTGCCAGCAGCTTGTTTGGACAGGAATACAATGAGCAGTTCTTC. Amino acids: CASSLFGQEYNEQFF.

The rearrangement links TRBV29-1 to TRBJ1-2; no definite D call. Trimming took off 4 bases at V and 6 bases at J, with 12 bases between the two ends. Germline values: CDR1 SQVTM, CDR2 ANQGSEA. The CDR3 covers 12 residues. The CDR3 loop reads CSVGELGDGYTF. As DNA, the CDR3 is TGCAGCGTTGGAGAGCTCGGGGATGGCTACACCTTC.

V and J are TRBV19 and TRBJ2-1; D perhaps matches TRBD2 (7 bases). The CDR3 totals 16 residues. V was clipped by 6 bases and J by 12 bases, with 27 bases between them. Germline V CDR1 and CDR2: LNHDA, SQIVND (reference sequence). In nucleotides, the CDR3 is TGTGCCAGTAGATACCACCGGGACACGGCTCGGGGGGCGCAGTTCTTC. This translates into CASRYHRDTARGAQFF.